This T cell receptor (beta chain) was captured by sequencing in a study of T cell changes during pregnancy in multiple sclerosis. TCRdb keeps only in-frame clones here, not all; method: immunoSEQ multiplex PCR. The table has about 80,000 clones, approximately 94% seen once; the top ten hold about 2.3%. This clonotype was sampled from a female donor with multiple sclerosis, enrolled in a pregnancy study. The sequencing here drew on peripheral blood, taken in the third trimester of pregnancy.

The DNA of the CDR3 is TGTGCCAGCAGTTTTAGACAGGGAGCCTACGAGCAGTACTTC. Its protein is CASSFRQGAYEQYF. The chain has TRBV27 and TRBJ2-7; 7 nucleotides agree with TRBD1. This CDR3 contains 14 residues. Germline V CDR1 and CDR2: MNHEY, SMNVEV (reference sequence). Trimming at V came to 3 bases and at J to 2 bases, leaving 4 bases not matched to a gene.